This TCR beta chain emerged from a study of T cells in localized non-small cell lung cancer. Germline V gene lookup returns CDR1 SQVTM and CDR2 ANQGSEA. This CDR3 spans 14 amino acids. The V and J ends lost 7 bases and 7 bases, in that order; junction bases with no gene match: 12. Some clones are missing from TCRdb's copy, which holds only in-frame ones; the method was immunoSEQ multiplex PCR. The top ten clones hold over 30% of a sample with 40,000 or so clones, about four fifths of them seen once. Study observations and caveats: In uninvolved adjacent lung, T cell clonality reached its highest value, exceeding tumor. Detection in adjacent lung was observed for a median 57 of the top 100 tumor clones.

In the case of this clone: Its antigen is not known.

The sequencing used PBMCs, collected before any cancer treatment. The clonotype was recovered from a woman aged 35 to 75 with stage II squamous cell lung carcinoma. The gene calls are TRBV29-1 and TRBJ2-1, with 8 positions matching TRBD1. CDR3 sequence (DNA): TGCAGCGCTCCCGGGCGGACAGGGACAAATGAGCAGTTCTTC. It codes for CSAPGRTGTNEQFF.